This T cell receptor (beta chain) was identified in a study of T-cell reconstitution after alpha-beta-depleted transplantation in children listed by TCRdb under 2016. In the study overall: Using TCR repertoire profiling, the study quantitatively followed how T-cell immune reconstitution unfolded in children after TCRalphabeta/CD19-depleted allogeneic hematopoietic cell transplantation.

For CDR1 and CDR2, the germline V gene lists KGHSH and LQKENI. Trimming takes 5 bases from V and 5 bases from J, and the germline ends sit 16 bases apart. Spanning cysteine to phenylalanine, the CDR3 consists of 14 amino acids. The only DNA kept is the CDR3, 42 bases in frame from the first base. As regards this clonotype: No antigen is known for it. No quality values exist for individual bases; no much larger clone is one base distant.

Library creation used PCR. TCRdb names Illumina HiSeq 2500 as the instrument used. TCR library preparation used molecular barcoding, with unique molecular identifiers applied to normalize quantification of the TCRbeta repertoire. TCRdb took the public reads, trimmed them with fastp at Q25, ran MiXCR for clone calling and kept in-frame beta chains. Every distinct CDR3 protein forms one entry, paired with its most common genes and DNA. Counted in this sample were some 520,000 distinct CDR3 sequences; around a third of them appeared once. The ten top clones hold around 2.3% of the sample. The source material was PBMCs from the stem cell graft donor, sampled from the stem cell graft. The receptor comes from a human donor who donated a stem cell graft to a child with aplastic anemia. The chain joins TRBV18 to TRBJ2-7; a tentative D call is TRBD1 (5 bases match). CDR3 protein: CASSSRQGYDEQYF. At the DNA level, the sequence is TGTGCCAGCTCATCCCGGCAGGGATACGACGAGCAGTACTTC.